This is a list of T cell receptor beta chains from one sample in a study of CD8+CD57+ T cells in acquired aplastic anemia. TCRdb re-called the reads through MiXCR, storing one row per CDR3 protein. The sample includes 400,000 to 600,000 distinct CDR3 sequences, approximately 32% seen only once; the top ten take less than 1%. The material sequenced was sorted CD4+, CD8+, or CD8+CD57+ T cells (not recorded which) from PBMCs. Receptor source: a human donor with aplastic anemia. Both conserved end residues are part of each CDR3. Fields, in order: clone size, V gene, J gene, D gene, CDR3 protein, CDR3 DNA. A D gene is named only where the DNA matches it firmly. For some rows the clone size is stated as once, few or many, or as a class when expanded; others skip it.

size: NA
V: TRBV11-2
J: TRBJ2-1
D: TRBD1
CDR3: CASSPTGAPEDYNEQFF
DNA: TGTGCCAGCAGCCCCACAGGGGCCCCGGAGGACTACAATGAGCAGTTCTTC

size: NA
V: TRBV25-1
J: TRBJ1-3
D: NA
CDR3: CASSAVPVGSGNTIYF
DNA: TGTGCCAGCAGTGCGGTGCCTGTGGGTTCTGGAAACACCATATATTTT

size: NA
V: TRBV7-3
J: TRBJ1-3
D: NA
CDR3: CASSLFQGSGNTIYF
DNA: TGTGCCAGCAGCTTATTTCAGGGCTCTGGAAACACCATATATTTT

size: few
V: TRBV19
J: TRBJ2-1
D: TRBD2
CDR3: CASTTTRVAGGPSYNEQFF
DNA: TGTGCCAGTACCACAACTCGGGTGGCGGGAGGGCCCTCCTACAATGAGCAGTTCTTC

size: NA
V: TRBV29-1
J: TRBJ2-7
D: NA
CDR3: CSVTGVSYEQYF
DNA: TGCAGCGTTACCGGGGTGTCCTACGAGCAGTACTTC

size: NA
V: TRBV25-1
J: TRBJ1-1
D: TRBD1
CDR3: CASSSPQGYTEAFF
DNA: TGTGCCAGCAGTTCCCCACAGGGGTACACTGAAGCTTTCTTT

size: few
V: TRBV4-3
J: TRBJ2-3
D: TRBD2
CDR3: CASSQDTSGGNLYF
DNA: TGCGCCAGCAGCCAAGATACTAGCGGGGGTAATTTGTATTTT

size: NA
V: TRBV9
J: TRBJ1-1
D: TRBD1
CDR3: CASSGGQLNTEAFF
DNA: TGTGCCAGCAGCGGGGGACAGTTGAACACTGAAGCTTTCTTT

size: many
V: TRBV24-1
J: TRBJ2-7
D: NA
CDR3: CATSETGINEQYF
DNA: TGTGCCACCAGTGAAACAGGAATCAACGAGCAGTACTTC

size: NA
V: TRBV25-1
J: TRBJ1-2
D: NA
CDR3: CASSLTWETNYGYTF
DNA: TGTGCCAGCAGTCTAACCTGGGAGACGAACTATGGCTACACCTTC

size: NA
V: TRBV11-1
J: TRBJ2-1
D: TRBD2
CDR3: CASSLVPSGENNEQFF
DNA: TGTGCCAGCAGCTTAGTCCCTAGCGGGGAAAACAATGAGCAGTTCTTC

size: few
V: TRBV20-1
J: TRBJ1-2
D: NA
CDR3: CSAQITNYGYTF
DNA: TGCAGTGCGCAGATAACTAACTATGGCTACACCTTC

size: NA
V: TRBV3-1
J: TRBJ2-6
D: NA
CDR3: CASSQVGQAGANVLTF
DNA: TGTGCCAGCAGCCAAGTTGGGCAGGCTGGGGCCAACGTCCTGACTTTC

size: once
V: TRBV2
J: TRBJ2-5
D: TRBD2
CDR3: CASSEASGVKETQYF
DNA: TGTGCCAGCAGTGAAGCTAGCGGGGTTAAAGAGACCCAGTACTTC

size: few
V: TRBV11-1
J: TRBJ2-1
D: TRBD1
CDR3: CASSSVQGAAYNEQFF
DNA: TGTGCCAGCAGCTCGGTACAGGGGGCAGCCTACAATGAGCAGTTCTTC

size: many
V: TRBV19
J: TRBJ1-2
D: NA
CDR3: CASSRWSAGSDYTF
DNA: TGTGCCAGTAGTCGCTGGTCGGCAGGGTCTGACTACACCTTC

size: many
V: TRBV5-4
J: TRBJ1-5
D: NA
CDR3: CASSSGGNSNQPQHF
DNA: TGTGCCAGCAGCTCCGGGGGGAACAGCAATCAGCCCCAGCATTTT

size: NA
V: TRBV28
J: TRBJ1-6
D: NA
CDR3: CASSRTDYNSPLHF
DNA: TGTGCCAGCAGCCGGACAGACTATAATTCACCCCTCCACTTT

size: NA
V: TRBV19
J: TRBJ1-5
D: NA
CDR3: CASSMSDLSQLQHF
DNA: TGTGCCAGTAGTATGTCGGACCTCAGTCAGCTCCAGCATTTT

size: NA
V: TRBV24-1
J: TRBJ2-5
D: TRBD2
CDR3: CATSDYGSGGQETQYF
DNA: TGTGCCACCAGTGATTACGGGAGCGGGGGACAAGAGACCCAGTACTTC

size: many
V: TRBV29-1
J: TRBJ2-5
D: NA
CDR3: CSVIVGSETQYF
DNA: TGCAGCGTTATTGTCGGGTCCGAGACCCAGTACTTC

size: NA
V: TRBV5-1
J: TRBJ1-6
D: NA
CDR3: CASSFLQGLNSPPHF
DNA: TGCGCCAGCAGCTTTCTGCAGGGCCTTAATTCACCCCCCCACTTT

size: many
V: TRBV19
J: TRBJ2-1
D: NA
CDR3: CASSKGPSYNEQFF
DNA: TGTGCCAGTAGTAAGGGTCCGAGTTACAATGAGCAGTTCTTC

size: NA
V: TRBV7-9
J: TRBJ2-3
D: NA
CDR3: CASSPEYRDTQYF
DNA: TGTGCCAGCAGCCCCGAATACAGAGATACGCAGTATTTT

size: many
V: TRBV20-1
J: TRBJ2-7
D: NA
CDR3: CSAFPPQGTLYEQYF
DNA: TGCAGTGCTTTCCCCCCACAGGGAACCCTCTACGAGCAGTACTTC

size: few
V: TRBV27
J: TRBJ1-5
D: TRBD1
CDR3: CASSYRGQPQHF
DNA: TGTGCCAGCAGCTACAGGGGTCAGCCCCAGCATTTT

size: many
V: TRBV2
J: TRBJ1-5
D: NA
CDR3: CASSLGGDGNQPQHF
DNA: TGTGCCAGCAGTCTGGGGGGCGATGGCAATCAGCCCCAGCATTTT

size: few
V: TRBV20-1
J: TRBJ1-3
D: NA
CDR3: CSARDSRAPSGNTIYF
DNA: TGCAGTGCTAGAGATTCTAGGGCCCCCTCTGGAAACACCATATATTTT

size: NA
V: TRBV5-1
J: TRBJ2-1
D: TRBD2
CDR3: CASSLGTPGGYNEQFF
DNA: TGCGCCAGCAGCTTGGGTACACCGGGGGGTTACAATGAGCAGTTCTTC

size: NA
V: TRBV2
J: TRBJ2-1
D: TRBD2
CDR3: CASMGTSGPMKQFF
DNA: TGTGCCAGCATGGGGACTAGCGGGCCAATGAAGCAGTTCTTC

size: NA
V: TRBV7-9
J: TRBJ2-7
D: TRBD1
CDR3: CASSSAGGEQYF
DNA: TGTGCCAGCAGCTCGGCAGGGGGCGAGCAGTACTTC

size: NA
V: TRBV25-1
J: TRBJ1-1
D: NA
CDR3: CASSYSMGQGEAFF
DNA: TGTGCCAGCAGTTACTCTATGGGGCAGGGAGAAGCTTTCTTT

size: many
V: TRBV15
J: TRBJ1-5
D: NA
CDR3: CATSRGGSYQPQHF
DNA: TGTGCCACCAGCAGAGGCGGCAGCTATCAGCCCCAGCATTTT

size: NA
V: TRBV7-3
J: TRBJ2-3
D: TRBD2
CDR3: CVSSLGGGSDTQYF
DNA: TGTGTCAGCAGCTTAGGCGGGGGTTCAGATACGCAGTATTTT

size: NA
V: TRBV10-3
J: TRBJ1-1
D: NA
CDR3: CAISEDSPDTEAFF
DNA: TGTGCCATCAGTGAGGACAGCCCGGACACTGAAGCTTTCTTT

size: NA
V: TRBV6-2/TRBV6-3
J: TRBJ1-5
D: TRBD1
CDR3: CASSREGQGWQPQHF
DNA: TGTGCCAGCAGCCGAGAGGGACAGGGGTGGCAGCCCCAGCATTTT

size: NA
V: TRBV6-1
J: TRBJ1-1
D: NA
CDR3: CASSGTGTEAFF
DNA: TGTGCCAGCAGTGGGACGGGGACTGAAGCTTTCTTT

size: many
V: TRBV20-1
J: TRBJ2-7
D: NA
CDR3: CSASGVSYEQYF
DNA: TGCAGTGCTAGCGGGGTATCCTACGAGCAGTACTTC

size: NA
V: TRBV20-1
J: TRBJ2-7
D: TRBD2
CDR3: CSARDMGATSGGSNAYEQYF
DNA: TGCAGTGCTAGAGATATGGGGGCGACTAGCGGGGGGTCAAATGCCTACGAGCAGTACTTC

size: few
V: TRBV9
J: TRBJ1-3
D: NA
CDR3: CASSVDPETSGNTIYF
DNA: TGTGCCAGCAGCGTAGATCCGGAGACCTCTGGAAACACCATATATTTT

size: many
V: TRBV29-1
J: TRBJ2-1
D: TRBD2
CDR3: CSVTGLDVQQFF
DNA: TGCAGCGTTACGGGACTAGATGTGCAGCAGTTCTTC

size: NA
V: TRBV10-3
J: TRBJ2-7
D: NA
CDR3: CASSGRFQETDF
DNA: TGTGCCAGCAGTGGACGCTTCCAAGAGACGGACTTC

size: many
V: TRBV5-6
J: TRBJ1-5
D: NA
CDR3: CASSQQGQPQHF
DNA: TGTGCCAGCAGCCAACAGGGTCAGCCCCAGCATTTT

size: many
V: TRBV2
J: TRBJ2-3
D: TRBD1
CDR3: CASSEGQGAQDTQYF
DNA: TGTGCCAGCAGTGAGGGGCAGGGGGCCCAGGATACGCAGTATTTT

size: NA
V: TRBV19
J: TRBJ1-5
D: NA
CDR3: CAVGGAADQPQHF
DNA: TGTGCCGTCGGGGGGGCTGCGGACCAGCCCCAGCATTTT

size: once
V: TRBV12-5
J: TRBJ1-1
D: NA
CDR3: CASGPSRPRENTEAFF
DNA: TGTGCTAGTGGCCCCTCCCGGCCAAGGGAGAACACTGAAGCTTTCTTT